This entry concerns a single T cell receptor beta chain. V dropped 5 bases and J dropped 5; count of bases not matched to a gene: 3. The germline V gene has CDR1 SGHTA and CDR2 FQGTGA. The CDR3 runs to 13 residues. This entry is derived from a study of blood T cell repertoires in COVID-19. Method: immunoSEQ multiplex PCR; TCRdb's copy keeps in-frame clones and lacks some. The sample carries some 220,000 clones, approximately 80% recorded once. The clonotype comes from a human donor in a cohort sampled during active COVID-19. Sequences were obtained from peripheral blood. The genes are TRBV7-3 and TRBJ2-5, with 9 bases identical to TRBD1. Written as DNA, the CDR3 is TGTGCCAGCAGCGTCGACAGGGGGGAGACCCAGTACTTC. Its protein product is CASSVDRGETQYF.